This TCR beta chain was found in a study of CXCR3-negative and CXCR3-positive naive CD8 T cells. 5' RACE with UMI labels generated the TRB cDNA libraries. One entry per CDR3 protein, without DNA, is what TCRdb gives after re-calling the 5' RACE reads. The sample table includes over 100,000 distinct CDR3 sequences. On this clonotype itself: Its antigen is as yet unknown.

This CDR3 is 13 amino acids long. Germline loops: CDR1 SQVTM, CDR2 ANQGSEA. Study-level findings and limits: Comparison of naive CXCR3-negative and CXCR3-positive cells revealed similar TRBV-TRBJ usage, while memory cells differed.

The TCR originated in a human donor in good health. Some clones in this sample may be carry-over from other donors' samples. The V and J genes are TRBV29-1 and TRBJ1-2. The specimen was naive CXCR3- CD8+ T cells from blood. The subset is: CD45RO-CCR7+CD27+CD95- naive CD8+ T cells lacking CXCR3 (TNR3-). CDR3: CSVLLPGVYGYTF. The entire variable domain, with the rest obtained from reference TRBV29-1 and TRBJ1-2, is as follows: SAVISQKPSRDICQRGTSLTIQCQVDSQVTMMFWYRQQPGQSLTLIATANQGSEATYESGFVIDKFPISRPNLTFSTLTVSNMSPEDSSIYLCSVLLPGVYGYTFGSGTRLTVV.